These 25 T cell receptor beta chains originate from one sample sequenced in a study of blood T cell repertoires in COVID-19. The protocol was immunoSEQ multiplex PCR, while the TCRdb copy is restricted to in-frame clones and leaves out a portion. The sample includes roughly 120,000 clones, about three quarters of them seen just once. The sequenced sample consisted of peripheral blood. The origin of the receptors is a man between 65 and 85 years old with acute or convalescent COVID-19.

The rearrangement links TRBV2 to TRBJ2-2; 7 nucleotides line up with TRBD2. The trim removed 7 bases at V and 7 bases at J, leaving 9 bases unmatched. The CDR3 runs 14 residues. Per germline, CDR1 SNHLY and CDR2 FYNNEI. The CDR3 sequence is CASMRGGNSGELFF. The CDR3 bases are TGTGCCAGCATGAGGGGAGGGAATAGCGGGGAGCTGTTTTTT.

The rearrangement links TRBV7-8 to TRBJ2-7; TRBD2 matches 8 bases. V was clipped by 0 bases and J by 0 bases; unmatched bases: 10. The length of the CDR3 is 18 residues. The germline CDR1 and CDR2 sequences are SGHVS and FQNEAQ. The CDR3 sequence is CASSLAVFGRADSYEQYF. In DNA, the CDR3 is TGTGCCAGCAGCTTAGCGGTTTTCGGGAGGGCCGACTCCTACGAGCAGTACTTC.

This clone came up once. The rearrangement uses TRBV5-1 and TRBJ2-7; TRBD1 matches at 11 bases. The CDR3 spans 16 residues. After removal of 4 bases from V and 6 bases from J, the junction contained 12 bases not matched to a gene. Germline V gene lookup returns CDR1 SGHRS and CDR2 YFSETQ. The CDR3 reads CASSERTGGLFAEQYF. The DNA of the CDR3 is TGCGCCAGCAGCGAGAGGACAGGGGGCCTGTTCGCCGAGCAGTACTTC. Full variable domain (outside the CDR3, taken from reference TRBV5-1 and TRBJ2-7): KAGVTQTPRYLIKTRGQQVTLSCSPISGHRSVSWYQQTPGQGLQFLFEYFSETQRNKGNFPGRFSGRQFSNSRSEMNVSTLELGDSALYLCASSERTGGLFAEQYFGPGTRLTVT.

The chain carries TRBV5-4 and TRBJ2-2; TRBD1 is a possible D gene (6 bases). V was trimmed by 4 bases and J by 5 bases, leaving 9 bases between them. This CDR3 spans 13 amino acids. CDR1 and CDR2 (germline): SGHNT, YYREEE (reference sequence). CDR3 DNA: TGTGCCAGCAGCCGTACAGGGACCGGGGAGCTGTTTTTT. Its translation is CASSRTGTGELFF.

V and J are TRBV19 and TRBJ2-1, with 8 bases aligning to TRBD2. The CDR3 loop spans 15 amino acids. Germline CDR1 is LNHDA and CDR2 is SQIVND (reference sequence). J was trimmed by 0 bases and V by 7 bases; bases with no gene match: 5. For the CDR3, the DNA is TGTGCCAGTACCCCGGGAGGGAGCTCCTACAATGAGCAGTTCTTC. As protein: CASTPGGSSYNEQFF.

The gene calls are TRBV30 and TRBJ1-4; maybe TRBD1 (6 bases). This CDR3 is built from 15 residues. Trimming stripped 4 bases from V and 6 bases from J, with 18 bases between. The germline V gene encodes CDR1 GTSNPN and CDR2 SVGIG (reference sequence). This CDR3 reads CAWNQQGPGDEKLFF. In nucleotides, the CDR3 is TGTGCCTGGAACCAACAGGGTCCAGGAGATGAAAAACTGTTTTTT.

The gene calls are TRBV4-2 and TRBJ2-1, with 8 bases aligning to TRBD2. The germline gives CDR1 LGHNA, CDR2 YNFKEQ. With 0 bases clipped from V and 8 bases from J, the junction kept 3 bases outside the gene matches. This CDR3 spans 14 amino acids. The CDR3 reads CASSQELAVHEQFF. In nucleotides, the CDR3 is TGTGCCAGCAGCCAAGAACTAGCGGTTCATGAGCAGTTCTTC.

The chain couples TRBV12-3 or TRBV12-4 to TRBJ2-7, with 7 nucleotides matching TRBD2. With 6 bases clipped from V and 6 bases from J, the junction kept 8 bases outside the gene matches. This CDR3 has 13 amino acids. DNA of the CDR3: TGTGCCAGCAGCCAAGGGAGGGGAGGCGAGCAGTACTTC. Translated, it gives CASSQGRGGEQYF.

This rearrangement joins TRBV19 to TRBJ1-5, with D perhaps matching TRBD1 (6 bases). V was clipped by 6 bases and J by 3 bases, with 18 bases between them. The germline CDR1 and CDR2 sequences are LNHDA and SQIVND (reference sequence). This CDR3 is built from 16 residues. CDR3: CASRRLPTGPNQPQHF. The DNA for the CDR3 is TGTGCCAGTAGAAGACTACCCACAGGGCCCAATCAGCCCCAGCATTTT.

The chain couples TRBV6-5 to TRBJ1-1; 8 bases match TRBD1. This CDR3 has 14 residues. The ends lost 2 bases at V and 7 bases at J; junction bases unmatched: 6. CDR1 is MNHEY, CDR2 SVGAGI, per germline. CDR3 in amino acids: CASSYARQGREAFF. CDR3 coding DNA: TGTGCCAGCAGTTACGCCCGACAGGGGCGTGAAGCTTTCTTT.

V and J are TRBV19 and TRBJ2-1; TRBD1 might be the D (8 bases). CDR1 and CDR2 (germline): LNHDA, SQIVND (reference sequence). There are 13 residues in the CDR3. The V end was cut by 4 bases, the J end by 8 bases, with 12 bases between. The CDR3 nucleotides read TGTGCCAGTAGTAGACAGGGGAGGGATGAGCAGTTCTTC. It yields the protein CASSRQGRDEQFF.

This clone was picked up one time. The genes are TRBV3-1 (or the pseudogene TRBV3-2) and TRBJ1-2, with D perhaps matching TRBD1 (6 bases). The germline V gene encodes CDR1 LGHDT and CDR2 YNNKEL (reference sequence). V lost 3 bases and J lost 2, with 16 bases in between. This CDR3 comprises 16 residues. CDR3 loop: CASSQDRHAANYGYTF. The CDR3 coding sequence is TGTGCCAGCAGCCAGGACAGACATGCAGCGAACTATGGCTACACCTTC.

The rearrangement links TRBV7-3 to TRBJ2-3, with D possibly being TRBD2 (5 bases). The germline gives CDR1 SGHTA, CDR2 FQGTGA. The CDR3 consists of 15 residues. Deletions cut 1 base from V and 4 bases from J, with 12 bases between. CDR3 loop: CASSLSGPAPDTQYF. The CDR3 nucleotides are TGTGCCAGCAGCTTAAGCGGGCCGGCTCCAGATACGCAGTATTTT.

The chain has TRBV5-1 and TRBJ1-1; perhaps TRBD1 as D (5 bases). This CDR3 spans 10 amino acids. The germline gives CDR1 SGHRS, CDR2 YFSETQ. CDR3 bases: TGCCCCGGGGGAGAGACTGAAGCTTTCTTT. Residues: CPGGETEAFF.

The chain uses TRBV6-5 and TRBJ2-7; tentative D call: TRBD1 (5 bases). Trimming pared 8 bases from V and 3 bases from J, leaving 14 bases between. The CDR3 runs to 13 residues. Germline CDR1 and CDR2: MNHEY and SVGAGI. The CDR3 loop is CASCAGQGYEQYF. DNA for the CDR3: TGTGCCAGCTGCGCCGGCCAGGGCTACGAGCAGTACTTC.

V gene TRBV18 combines with J gene TRBJ2-5, with D unresolved. The CDR3 spans 13 residues. The ends were cut back, 0 bases at V and 0 bases at J, with 2 bases in the middle. CDR1 KGHSH and CDR2 LQKENI come from the germline V gene. CDR3 in amino acids: CASSPPNQETQYF. CDR3 nucleotides: TGTGCCAGCTCACCACCCAACCAAGAGACCCAGTACTTC.

The V and J genes are TRBV19 and TRBJ1-1, with 8 positions matching TRBD1. V trimming: 6 bases; J trimming: 1 base; junction bases outside the gene matches: 4. Germline CDR1 reads LNHDA; CDR2 reads SQIVND (reference sequence). This CDR3 is 14 amino acids long. CDR3 nucleotide sequence: TGTGCCAGTAGGGGGGACAGGCAGAACACTGAAGCTTTCTTT. Translated: CASRGDRQNTEAFF.

The chain joins TRBV30 to TRBJ1-6; TRBD1 matches 9 bases. This CDR3 has 15 amino acids. Trimming cost V 8 bases and J 2 bases; bases outside gene matches: 7. Germline CDR1 is GTSNPN and CDR2 is SVGIG (reference sequence). For the CDR3, the DNA is TGTGCCCAATGGGACAGGGCGGCCTATAATTCACCCCTCCACTTT. Protein sequence: CAQWDRAAYNSPLHF.

The chain combines TRBV7-3 with TRBJ2-2, with 8 nucleotides matching TRBD1. This CDR3 contains 13 residues. Germline V gene data show CDR1 as SGHTA and CDR2 as FQGTGA. The V gene end was trimmed by 11 bases and the J gene end by 1 base; junction bases not matched to a gene: 3. The DNA for the CDR3 is TGTGCCTCCGGGACAGGGAACACCGGGGAGCTGTTTTTT. It translates to CASGTGNTGELFF.

The V gene is TRBV7-7, the J gene TRBJ2-3; TRBD2 might be the D (5 bases). With 1 base removed from V and 6 bases from J, the gap between germline ends came to 14 bases. CDR3 size: 15 residues. From germline, CDR1 is SSHAT and CDR2 FNYEAQ (reference sequence). In DNA, the CDR3 is TGTGCCAGCAGCTTAGGTATCCTAGCCGGGGATACGCAGTATTTT. Translation: CASSLGILAGDTQYF.

V is TRBV29-1 and J is TRBJ2-1, with TRBD1 as a possible D gene (5 bases). From germline, CDR1 is SQVTM and CDR2 ANQGSEA. CDR3 size: 16 residues. CDR3 residues: CSDTQGSQSSYNEQFF. The CDR3 DNA is TGCAGTGATACCCAGGGTTCTCAGAGCTCCTACAATGAGCAGTTCTTC.

The chain employs TRBV19 and TRBJ2-1; D is ambiguous. Germline V gene data show CDR1 as LNHDA and CDR2 as SQIVND (reference sequence). Trimming left V 0 bases short and J 0 bases short, with 12 bases between. The CDR3 is made up of 17 amino acids. The CDR3 region is CASSIDSSLNSYNEQFF. CDR3 coding DNA: TGTGCCAGTAGTATAGATTCCAGTCTCAACTCCTACAATGAGCAGTTCTTC.

J is TRBJ1-1 and V is TRBV5-4; D is possibly TRBD1 (6 bases). Trimming stripped 4 bases from V and 0 bases from J, with 13 bases between. CDR1 SGHNT and CDR2 YYREEE come from the germline V gene (reference sequence). The CDR3 consists of 15 residues. In DNA, the CDR3 is TGTGCCAGCAGCCAAGGACAGTTCATGAACACTGAAGCTTTCTTT. Translation: CASSQGQFMNTEAFF.

The gene calls are TRBV5-4 and TRBJ2-2, with 7 bases fitting TRBD2. Trimming removed 4 bases from V and 4 bases from J; junction bases left unmatched: 7. The CDR3 runs 15 residues. Germline CDR1 SGHNT, CDR2 YYREEE (reference sequence). The CDR3 bases are TGTGCCAGCAGCGCACGGGGGGAAGTCACCGGGGAGCTGTTTTTT. Translated, it gives CASSARGEVTGELFF.

This clone has a single count. The gene calls are TRBV6-1 and TRBJ2-7; 7 bases agree with TRBD1. Germline assignment: CDR1 MNHNS and CDR2 SASEGT. V trimming: 7 bases; J trimming: 4 bases; junction bases outside the gene matches: 7. The length of the CDR3 is 13 residues. As DNA, the CDR3 is TGTGCCAGCACCCAACAGGGGCGGTACGAGCAGTACTTC. It is translated as CASTQQGRYEQYF.